The 10 T cell receptor beta chains reported below all come from one sample, sequenced in a study of blood T cell repertoires in COVID-19. Produced via immunoSEQ multiplex PCR; TCRdb's table is partial and in-frame only. This sample has over 250,000 clones, with less than 90% found just once. Specimen: peripheral blood. All receptors derive from a human donor in a cohort sampled during active COVID-19.

The chain carries TRBV3-1 (or the pseudogene TRBV3-2) and TRBJ1-1; D uncertain. Germline CDR1 LGHDT, CDR2 YNNKEL (reference sequence). This CDR3 has 12 amino acids. The V end was cut by 4 bases, the J end by 4 bases, with 7 bases between. The CDR3 is CASSLRSTEAFF. Written as DNA, the CDR3 is TGTGCCAGCAGCCTGAGGTCCACTGAAGCTTTCTTT.

This clone was recorded only once. The chain couples TRBV9 to TRBJ2-5; 12 nucleotides line up with TRBD1. Trimming removed 3 bases from V and 7 bases from J; junction bases left unmatched: 7. The CDR3 is 15 residues long. Per the germline V gene, CDR1 is SGDLS and CDR2 is YYNGEE. This chain's CDR3 is CASSAGTGGAVTQYF. The CDR3 DNA reads TGTGCCAGCAGCGCTGGGACAGGGGGCGCGGTGACCCAGTACTTC.

This chain joins TRBV7-9 and TRBJ2-3, with D tentatively TRBD2 (6 bases). CDR3 size: 15 residues. From germline, CDR1 is SEHNR and CDR2 FQNEAQ (reference sequence). Trimming took off 2 bases at V and 3 bases at J, with 12 bases between the two ends. The DNA for the CDR3 is TGTGCCAGCAGCTTAACGGGAGTAGGAACAGATACGCAGTATTTT. Encoded protein: CASSLTGVGTDTQYF.

The CDR3 reads CASRDGGGYEQYF. The CDR3 region has the DNA TGTGCCAGCAGGGACGGTGGAGGCTACGAGCAGTACTTC. The rearrangement links TRBV6-6 to TRBJ2-7, with a tentative D call TRBD2 (5 bases). The CDR3 has 13 amino acids. V lost 6 bases and J 3 bases, leaving 12 bases between the germline ends. Germline V gene lookup returns CDR1 MNHNY and CDR2 SVGAGI (reference sequence).

CDR3: CAWRARGENTIYF. Written as DNA, the CDR3 is TGTGCCTGGAGGGCCCGGGGTGAAAACACCATATATTTT. The rearrangement joins TRBV30 to TRBJ1-3, with D uncertain. Germline CDR1 is GTSNPN and CDR2 is SVGIG (reference sequence). The CDR3 is made up of 13 amino acids. V was shortened by 3 bases and J by 6 bases, with 12 bases between the two germline ends.

Of note for this clone: Other DNA sequences within the sample encode an identical CDR3. The chain recombines TRBV2 with TRBJ1-5; a weak D match, TRBD1 (6 bases). The CDR3 runs to 13 residues. The germline V gene has CDR1 SNHLY and CDR2 FYNNEI. V lost 4 bases to trimming and J lost 12 bases, with 16 bases between them. This CDR3 reads CASSVYGGRDQHF. For the CDR3, the DNA is TGTGCCAGCAGTGTATACGGGGGGCGTGACCAGCATTTT.

The genes are TRBV19 and TRBJ2-7, with 7 positions matching TRBD1. CDR3 length: 15 amino acids. V was pared by 4 bases and J by 3 bases, with 9 bases of the junction left unmatched. Germline CDR1 is LNHDA and CDR2 is SQIVND (reference sequence). CDR3 residues: CASSTIETGSYEQYF. CDR3 DNA: TGTGCCAGTAGTACAATCGAGACAGGGAGCTACGAGCAGTACTTC.

The chain carries TRBV6-5 and TRBJ1-4; a possible D gene is TRBD1 (5 bases). V lost 6 bases, J lost 10 bases, and 12 bases lay in between. Germline V CDR1 and CDR2: MNHEY, SVGAGI. The CDR3 has 12 residues. This CDR3 is CASSPEGVKLFF. CDR3 nucleotides: TGTGCCAGCAGCCCCGAAGGGGTAAAACTGTTTTTT.

This chain connects TRBV7-2 to TRBJ2-7; 8 bases agree with TRBD1. This CDR3 contains 18 residues. Germline CDR1 SGHTA, CDR2 FQGNSA. V trimming: 5 bases; J trimming: 2 bases; junction bases outside the gene matches: 17. The CDR3 DNA sequence: TGTGCCAGCAGCGTACGGACAGGGCCCAATTCGGAGACCTACGAGCAGTACTTC. Protein sequence: CASSVRTGPNSETYEQYF.

This chain uses TRBV5-1 with TRBJ1-4; the match to TRBD1 covers 8 bases. The V segment lost 2 bases and the J segment 8 bases; nucleotides outside the gene matches: 5. CDR3 length equals 14 residues. Looked up from germline, CDR1 is SGHRS and CDR2 is YFSETQ. The CDR3 bases are TGCGCCAGCAGCTTCCAGGGGGCGTGGGAAAAACTGTTTTTT. Its translation is CASSFQGAWEKLFF.